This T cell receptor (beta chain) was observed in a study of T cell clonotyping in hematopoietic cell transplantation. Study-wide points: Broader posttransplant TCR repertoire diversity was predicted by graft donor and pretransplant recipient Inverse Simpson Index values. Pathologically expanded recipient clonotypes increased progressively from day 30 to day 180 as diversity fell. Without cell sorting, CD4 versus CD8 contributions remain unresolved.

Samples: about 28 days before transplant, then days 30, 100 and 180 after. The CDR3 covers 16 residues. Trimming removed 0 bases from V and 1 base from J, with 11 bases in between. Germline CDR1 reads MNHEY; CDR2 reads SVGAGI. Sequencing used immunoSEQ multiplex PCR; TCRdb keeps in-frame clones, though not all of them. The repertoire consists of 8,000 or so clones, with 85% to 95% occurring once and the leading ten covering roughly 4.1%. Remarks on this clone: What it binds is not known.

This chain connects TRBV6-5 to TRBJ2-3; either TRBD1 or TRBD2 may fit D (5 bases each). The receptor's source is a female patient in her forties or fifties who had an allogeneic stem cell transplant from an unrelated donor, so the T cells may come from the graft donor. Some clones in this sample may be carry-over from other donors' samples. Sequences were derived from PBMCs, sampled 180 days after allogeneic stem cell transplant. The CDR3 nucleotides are TGTGCCAGCAGTTACTCCGGGACCCTTGGCACAGATACGCAGTATTTT. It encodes CASSYSGTLGTDTQYF.